The 22 T cell receptor beta chains in this list originate from one sample, sequenced in a study of CD8 T cells in ankylosing spondylitis. General study findings and limits: Characteristic of ankylosing spondylitis blood, it appeared, was a TCR beta motif comprising eight highly homologous variants.

TCRdb itself ran the 5' RACE reads through MiXCR, one entry per CDR3 protein. The sample has around 140,000 distinct CDR3 sequences; 15% to 20% are singletons. These receptors have no known antigen. Sequenced input: blood, either unsorted or a sorted T cell fraction (not recorded which). The receptors were sampled from a male donor with ankylosing spondylitis.

The V call is TRBV14, the J call TRBJ2-1, with D possibly TRBD2 on 6 matching bases. Trimming took 2 bases from V and 7 from J, leaving 12 bases between them. The length of the CDR3 is 14 residues. Germline CDR1 SGHDN, CDR2 FVKESK. CDR3 amino acids: CASSQRETWNEQFF. DNA of the CDR3: TGTGCCAGCAGCCAACGGGAGACCTGGAATGAGCAGTTCTTC.

In its sample, this clonotype was seen a few times. CDR3 coding DNA: TGTGCCAGCAGCCAAGATCCCTATGGCTACACCTTC. Translated: CASSQDPYGYTF. The chain joins TRBV4-2 to TRBJ1-2; D remains unclear. V lost 0 bases and J 4 bases, leaving 3 bases between the germline ends. CDR3 size: 12 residues. Germline CDR1 LGHNA, CDR2 YNFKEQ.

The rearrangement uses TRBV13 and TRBJ2-3; TRBD2 matches 8 bases. CDR1 and CDR2 from the germline V gene are PRHDT and FYEKMQ (reference sequence). The length of the CDR3 is 16 residues. The trim removed 4 bases at V and 0 bases at J, leaving 6 bases unmatched. CDR3 DNA sequence: TGTGCCAGCAGCTCCAATACTAGCGGTAGCACAGATACGCAGTATTTT. Translated, it gives CASSSNTSGSTDTQYF.

This rearrangement joins TRBV20-1 to TRBJ2-7; D is possibly TRBD2 (6 bases). In germline, CDR1 is DFQATT, CDR2 SNEGSKA (reference sequence). The CDR3 spans 13 residues. Trimming took 8 bases from V and 2 from J, leaving 16 bases between them. The CDR3 nucleotides are TGCAGTCTTCTTGCGGGAAGAACCTACGAGCAGTACTTC. Amino acids: CSLLAGRTYEQYF.

This clonotype has only a few counts. The chain has TRBV6-5 and TRBJ2-3, with D maybe TRBD2 (5 bases). The V end lost 2 bases, the J end lost 0 bases, and 12 bases lay between the germline ends. Germline V gives CDR1 MNHEY, CDR2 SVGAGI. The CDR3 covers 16 residues. CDR3 sequence: CASSYVREASTDTQYF. The CDR3 DNA reads TGTGCCAGCAGTTACGTCCGGGAAGCTAGCACAGATACGCAGTATTTT.

V usage is TRBV16 and J usage is TRBJ2-7, with unresolved D. The CDR3 contains 14 residues. V was shortened by 0 bases and J by 6 bases, with 12 bases between the two germline ends. Germline V lookup: CDR1 KGHSY, CDR2 FQNENV. The CDR3 protein is CASSQSASSAEQYF. In nucleotides, the CDR3 is TGTGCCAGCAGCCAATCGGCTAGTTCGGCCGAGCAGTACTTC.

This clonotype was seen many times. The chain couples TRBV5-1 to TRBJ1-5, with D uncertain. The V gene lost 1 base and the J gene lost 5 bases, with 7 bases spanning the gap. Looked up from germline, CDR1 is SGHRS and CDR2 is YFSETQ. The CDR3 has 13 residues. CDR3 in amino acids: CASSLSGYQPQHF. CDR3 bases: TGCGCCAGCAGCTTGTCAGGCTATCAGCCCCAGCATTTT. The entire variable domain, with the rest obtained from reference TRBV5-1 and TRBJ1-5, is as follows: KAGVTQTPRYLIKTRGQQVTLSCSPISGHRSVSWYQQTPGQGLQFLFEYFSETQRNKGNFPGRFSGRQFSNSRSEMNVSTLELGDSALYLCASSLSGYQPQHFGDGTRLSIL.

This clonotype was counted between two and nine times. The gene calls are TRBV28 and TRBJ2-7, with D perhaps TRBD2 (6 bases). The germline V gene encodes CDR1 MDHEN and CDR2 SYDVKM. V dropped 6 bases and J dropped 3 bases, with 12 bases sitting between them. CDR3 length: 13 residues. The CDR3 loop is CASSPGLNYEQYF. CDR3 DNA: TGTGCCAGCAGCCCGGGACTGAACTACGAGCAGTACTTC.

V gene TRBV25-1 combines with J gene TRBJ1-6; a possible D gene is TRBD1 (5 bases). Per germline, CDR1 MGHDK and CDR2 SYGVNS. CDR3 length: 12 residues. Trimming removed 8 bases at V and 15 bases at J, with 17 bases between. This chain's CDR3 is CASGERRGILHF. CDR3 DNA sequence: TGTGCCAGCGGCGAGCGGCGGGGGATCCTCCACTTT.

This clonotype was picked up a small number of times. The genes are TRBV4-1 and TRBJ2-7; 9 bases agree with TRBD1. The CDR3 has 15 residues. Germline V gene data show CDR1 as MGHRA and CDR2 as YSYEKL. After removal of 4 bases from V and 1 base from J, the junction contained 5 bases not matched to a gene. For the CDR3, the DNA is TGCGCCAGCAGCCCCAGGACAGGGGATTCCTACGAGCAGTACTTC. Its translation is CASSPRTGDSYEQYF.

A few counts support this clonotype. The rearrangement links TRBV28 to TRBJ1-5; D remains ambiguous. Trimming removed 3 bases from V and 9 bases from J, with 12 bases in between. The CDR3 totals 13 residues. Per germline, CDR1 MDHEN and CDR2 SYDVKM. CDR3 DNA: TGTGCCAGCAGTTTGGACCCCAGTGGGCCCCAGCATTTT. Translation gives CASSLDPSGPQHF. The whole variable domain, remainder taken from reference TRBV28 and TRBJ1-5, is DVKVTQSSRYLVKRTGEKVFLECVQDMDHENMFWYRQDPGLGLRLIYFSYDVKMKEKGDIPEGYSVSREKKERFSLILESASTNQTSMYLCASSLDPSGPQHFGDGTRLSIL.

In its sample, this clonotype was seen many times. The chain combines TRBV12-3 or TRBV12-4 with TRBJ2-1, with 11 bases aligning to TRBD2. V dropped 8 bases and J dropped 7; count of bases not matched to a gene: 7. CDR3 size: 14 residues. The CDR3 loop is CASHSGRVWNEQFF. CDR3 bases: TGTGCCAGCCATAGCGGGAGGGTTTGGAATGAGCAGTTCTTC.

This clonotype was recorded a few times. The chain uses TRBV4-3 and TRBJ2-7, with 8 bases fitting TRBD1. CDR1 and CDR2 (germline): LGHNA, YSLEER. This CDR3 is built from 15 residues. V was clipped by 1 base and J by 3 bases; unmatched bases: 5. CDR3: CASSQALTGGYEQYF. DNA for the CDR3: TGCGCCAGCAGCCAAGCCTTAACAGGGGGCTACGAGCAGTACTTC.

In regard to this clonotype: A junction boundary mismatches the germline segment, possibly from a read error. The chain combines TRBV4-2 with TRBJ1-5; D gene uncertain. The CDR3 runs to 15 residues. The germline V gene encodes CDR1 LGHNA and CDR2 YNFKEQ. The CDR3 nucleotides read TGTGCCAGCAGCCCGGCGATGTATAGCAATCACCCCCAGCATTTT. This encodes CASSPAMYSNHPQHF.

This chain connects TRBV9 to TRBJ2-3, with TRBD1 identical over 9 bases. Germline lookup yields CDR1 SGDLS and CDR2 YYNGEE. The CDR3 spans 18 residues. The V segment lost 1 base and the J segment 0 bases; nucleotides outside the gene matches: 9. The chain's CDR3 is CASSVRVDRGLSTDTQYF. CDR3 nucleotide sequence: TGTGCCAGCAGCGTAAGGGTGGACAGGGGCCTGAGCACAGATACGCAGTATTTT. Using reference TRBV9 and TRBJ2-3 for the parts outside the CDR3, the full variable domain is DSGVTQTPKHLITATGQRVTLRCSPRSGDLSVYWYQQSLDQGLQFLIQYYNGEERAKGNILERFSAQQFPDLHSELNLSSLELGDSALYFCASSVRVDRGLSTDTQYFGPGTRLTVL.

CDR3 loop: CASRTGLRFYEQYF. The CDR3 DNA reads TGTGCCAGCAGGACGGGACTCAGGTTCTACGAGCAGTACTTC. V usage is TRBV27 and J usage is TRBJ2-7, with D possibly matching TRBD2 (6 bases). Germline CDR1 and CDR2: MNHEY and SMNVEV (reference sequence). V was cut by 6 bases and J by 3 bases, with 15 bases left in between. This CDR3 is 14 amino acids long.

This clonotype occurred a few times. The CDR3 bases are TGTGCCAGTAGTTCCCCCGGGACAGCGTACACAGATACGCAGTATTTT. This gives the protein CASSSPGTAYTDTQYF. The V and J genes are TRBV19 and TRBJ2-3; 7 bases agree with TRBD1. J was trimmed by 2 bases and V by 5 bases; bases with no gene match: 10. The V gene's germline CDR1 is LNHDA and CDR2 SQIVND (reference sequence). This CDR3 region has 16 residues.

This clonotype was seen a few times. The chain combines TRBV6-1 with TRBJ1-1; D is undetermined. Germline CDR1 reads MNHNS; CDR2 reads SASEGT. V was clipped by 5 bases and J by 4 bases, with 14 bases between them. The CDR3 consists of 14 residues. The CDR3 loop is CASSPGLRATEAFF. For the CDR3, the DNA is TGTGCCAGCAGTCCAGGCCTAAGGGCCACTGAAGCTTTCTTT.

This clonotype was found a few times. This chain connects TRBV5-5 to TRBJ2-7; 8 bases align to TRBD1. The germline V gene has CDR1 SGHKS and CDR2 YYEKEE (reference sequence). The CDR3 covers 14 residues. V lost 3 bases, J lost 5 bases, and 7 bases stayed unmatched. CDR3: CASSWRDRYDEQYF. As DNA, the CDR3 is TGTGCCAGCAGCTGGCGGGACAGGTATGACGAGCAGTACTTC.

This clonotype turned up a few times. The V and J genes are TRBV7-8 and TRBJ1-1, with 7 bases matching TRBD1. The germline V gene has CDR1 SGHVS and CDR2 FQNEAQ. V was pared by 3 bases and J by 4 bases, with 5 bases of the junction left unmatched. The CDR3 is 14 residues long. Here the CDR3 DNA reads TGTGCCAGCAGCTTTGGGGCAGGGGGCACTGAAGCTTTCTTT. Amino acid sequence: CASSFGAGGTEAFF.

The CDR3 coding sequence is TGTGCCAGCAGCTTGATGGTCAATAGCAATCAGCCCCAGCATTTT. This gives the protein CASSLMVNSNQPQHF. This chain uses TRBV7-3 with TRBJ1-5; D unclear. Germline CDR1 reads SGHTA; CDR2 reads FQGTGA. V lost 3 bases and J lost 0, with 9 bases in between. This CDR3 is built from 15 residues.

This clonotype showed up many times. The chain is built from TRBV24-1 and TRBJ2-1; D is uncertain. Trimming shortened V by 2 bases and J by 0 bases, and 7 bases separated the two germline ends. This CDR3 is built from 15 residues. The germline V gene has CDR1 KGHDR and CDR2 SFDVKD. As DNA, the CDR3 is TGTGCCACCAGTGATTACCGCAGCTCCTACAATGAGCAGTTCTTC. It yields the protein CATSDYRSSYNEQFF.